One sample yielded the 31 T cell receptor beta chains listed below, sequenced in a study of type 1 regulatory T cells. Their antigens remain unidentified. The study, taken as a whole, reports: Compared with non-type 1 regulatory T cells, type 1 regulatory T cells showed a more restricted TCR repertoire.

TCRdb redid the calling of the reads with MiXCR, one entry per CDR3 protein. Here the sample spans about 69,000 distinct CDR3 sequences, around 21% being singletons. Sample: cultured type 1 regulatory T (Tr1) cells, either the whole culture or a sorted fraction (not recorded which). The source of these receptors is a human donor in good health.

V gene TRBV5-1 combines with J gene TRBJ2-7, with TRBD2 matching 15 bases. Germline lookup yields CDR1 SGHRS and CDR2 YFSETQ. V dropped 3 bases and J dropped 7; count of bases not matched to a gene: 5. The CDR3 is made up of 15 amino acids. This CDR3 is CASSWGTSGRTEQYF. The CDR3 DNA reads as TGCGCCAGCAGCTGGGGGACTAGCGGGAGGACGGAGCAGTACTTC. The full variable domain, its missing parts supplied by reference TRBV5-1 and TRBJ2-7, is KAGVTQTPRYLIKTRGQQVTLSCSPISGHRSVSWYQQTPGQGLQFLFEYFSETQRNKGNFPGRFSGRQFSNSRSEMNVSTLELGDSALYLCASSWGTSGRTEQYFGPGTRLTVT.

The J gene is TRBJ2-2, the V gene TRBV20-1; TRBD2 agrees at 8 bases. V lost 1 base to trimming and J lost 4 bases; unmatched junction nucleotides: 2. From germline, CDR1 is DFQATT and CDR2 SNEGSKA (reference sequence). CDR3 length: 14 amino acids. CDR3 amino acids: CSARVAGGTGELFF. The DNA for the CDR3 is TGCAGTGCTAGAGTTGCGGGAGGCACCGGGGAGCTGTTTTTT.

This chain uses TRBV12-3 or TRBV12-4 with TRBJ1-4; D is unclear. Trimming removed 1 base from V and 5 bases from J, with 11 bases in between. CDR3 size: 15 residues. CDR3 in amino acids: CASSLDRLENEKLFF. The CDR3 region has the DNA TGTGCCAGCAGTTTAGATCGGCTTGAAAATGAAAAACTGTTTTTT.

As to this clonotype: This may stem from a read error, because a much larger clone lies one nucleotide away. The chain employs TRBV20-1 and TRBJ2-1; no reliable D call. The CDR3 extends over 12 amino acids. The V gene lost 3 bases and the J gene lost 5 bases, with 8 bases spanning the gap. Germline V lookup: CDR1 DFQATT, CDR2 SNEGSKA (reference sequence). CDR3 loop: CSARRQHNEQFF. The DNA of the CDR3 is TGCAGTGCTAGGAGGCAGCACAATGAGCAGTTCTTC.

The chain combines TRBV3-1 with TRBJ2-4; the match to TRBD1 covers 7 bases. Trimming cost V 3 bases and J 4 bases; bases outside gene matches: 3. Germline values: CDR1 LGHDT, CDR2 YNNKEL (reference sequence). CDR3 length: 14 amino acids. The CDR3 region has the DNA TGTGCCAGCAGCCATGGGGACAGTAAAAACATTCAGTACTTC. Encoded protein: CASSHGDSKNIQYF.

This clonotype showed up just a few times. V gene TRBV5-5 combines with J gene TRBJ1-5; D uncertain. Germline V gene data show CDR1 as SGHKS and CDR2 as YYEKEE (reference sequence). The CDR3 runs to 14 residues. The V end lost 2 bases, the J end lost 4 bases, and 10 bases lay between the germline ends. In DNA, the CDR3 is TGTGCCAGCAGCTTTGACCCCTTTAATCAGCCCCAGCATTTT. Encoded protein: CASSFDPFNQPQHF.

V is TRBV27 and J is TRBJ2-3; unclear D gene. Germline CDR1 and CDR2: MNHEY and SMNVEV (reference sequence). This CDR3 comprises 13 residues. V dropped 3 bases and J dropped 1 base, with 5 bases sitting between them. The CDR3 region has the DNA TGTGCCAGCAGTTTTCTGGGCACAGATACGCAGTATTTT. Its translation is CASSFLGTDTQYF.

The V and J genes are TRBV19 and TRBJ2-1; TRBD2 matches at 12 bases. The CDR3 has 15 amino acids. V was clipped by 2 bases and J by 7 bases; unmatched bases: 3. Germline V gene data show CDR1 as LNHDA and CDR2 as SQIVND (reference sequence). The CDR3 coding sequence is TGTGCCAGTAGTATAAGGCTAGCGGGAGGGAATGAGCAGTTCTTC. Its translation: CASSIRLAGGNEQFF.

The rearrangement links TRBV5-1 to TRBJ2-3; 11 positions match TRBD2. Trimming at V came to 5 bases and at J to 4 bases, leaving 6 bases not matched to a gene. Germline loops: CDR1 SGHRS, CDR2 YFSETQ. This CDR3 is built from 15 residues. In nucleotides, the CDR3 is TGCGCCAGCAGTAAGACTAGCGGGGCCCCAGATACGCAGTATTTT. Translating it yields CASSKTSGAPDTQYF.

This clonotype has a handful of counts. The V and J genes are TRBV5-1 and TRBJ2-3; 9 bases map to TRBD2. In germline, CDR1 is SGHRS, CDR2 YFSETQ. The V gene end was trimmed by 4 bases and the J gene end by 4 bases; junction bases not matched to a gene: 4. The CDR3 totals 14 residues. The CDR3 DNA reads TGCGCCAGCAGCGTTAGCGGGAGTTCAGATACGCAGTATTTT. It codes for CASSVSGSSDTQYF.

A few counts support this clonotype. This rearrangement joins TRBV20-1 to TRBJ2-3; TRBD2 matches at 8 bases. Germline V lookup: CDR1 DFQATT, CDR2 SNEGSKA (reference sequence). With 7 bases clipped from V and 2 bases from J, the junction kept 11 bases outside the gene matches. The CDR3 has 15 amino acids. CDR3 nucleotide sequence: TGCAGTGGCCTACTAGCGGAGTGGATCACAGATACGCAGTATTTT. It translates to CSGLLAEWITDTQYF.

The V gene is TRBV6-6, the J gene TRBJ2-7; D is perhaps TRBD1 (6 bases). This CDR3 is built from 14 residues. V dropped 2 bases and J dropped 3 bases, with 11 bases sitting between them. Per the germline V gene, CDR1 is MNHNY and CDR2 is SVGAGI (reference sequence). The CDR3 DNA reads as TGTGCCAGCAGTTACCCGCCGGACAGCTACGAGCAGTACTTC. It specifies CASSYPPDSYEQYF.

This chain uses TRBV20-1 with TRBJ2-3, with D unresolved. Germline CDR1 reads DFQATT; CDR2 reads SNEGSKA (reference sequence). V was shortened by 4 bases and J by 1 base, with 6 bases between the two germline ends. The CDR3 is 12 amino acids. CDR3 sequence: CSAIGRTDTQYF. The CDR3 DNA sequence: TGCAGTGCTATCGGCCGCACAGATACGCAGTATTTT.

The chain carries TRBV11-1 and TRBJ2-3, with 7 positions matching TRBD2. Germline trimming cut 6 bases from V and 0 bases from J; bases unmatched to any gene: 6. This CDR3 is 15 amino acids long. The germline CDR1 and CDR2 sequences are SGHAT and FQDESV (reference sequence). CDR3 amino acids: CASRPPGLSTDTQYF. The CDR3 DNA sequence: TGTGCCAGCAGACCTCCGGGACTAAGCACAGATACGCAGTATTTT.

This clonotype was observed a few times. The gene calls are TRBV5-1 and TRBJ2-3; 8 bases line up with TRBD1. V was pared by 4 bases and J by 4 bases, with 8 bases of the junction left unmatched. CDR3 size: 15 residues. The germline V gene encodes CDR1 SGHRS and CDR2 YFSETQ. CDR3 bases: TGCGCCAGCAGCCAAGGGACAGGTGGACCAGATACGCAGTATTTT. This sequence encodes CASSQGTGGPDTQYF.

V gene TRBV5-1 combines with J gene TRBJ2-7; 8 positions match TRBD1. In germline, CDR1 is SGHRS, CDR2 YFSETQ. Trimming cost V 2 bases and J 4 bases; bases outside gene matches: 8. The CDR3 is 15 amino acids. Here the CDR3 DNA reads TGCGCCAGCAGCTTACAACCGGGACAGGTATACGAGCAGTACTTC. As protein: CASSLQPGQVYEQYF.

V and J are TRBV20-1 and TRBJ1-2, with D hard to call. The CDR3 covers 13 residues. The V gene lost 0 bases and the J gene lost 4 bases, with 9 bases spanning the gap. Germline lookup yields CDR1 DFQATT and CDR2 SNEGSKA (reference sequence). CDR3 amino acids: CSARDPGSYGYTF. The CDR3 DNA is TGCAGTGCTAGAGATCCGGGGAGCTATGGCTACACCTTC.

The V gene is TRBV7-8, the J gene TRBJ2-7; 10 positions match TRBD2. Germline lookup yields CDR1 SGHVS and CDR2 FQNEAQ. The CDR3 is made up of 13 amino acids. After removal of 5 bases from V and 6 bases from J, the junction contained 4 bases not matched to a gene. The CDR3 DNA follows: TGTGCCAGCAGCACCGGGACTAGCGCCGAGCAGTACTTC. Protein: CASSTGTSAEQYF.

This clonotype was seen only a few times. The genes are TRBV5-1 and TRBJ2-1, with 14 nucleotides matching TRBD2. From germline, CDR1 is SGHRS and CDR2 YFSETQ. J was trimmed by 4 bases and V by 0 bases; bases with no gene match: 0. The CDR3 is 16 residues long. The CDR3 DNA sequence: TGCGCCAGCAGCTTGGGACTAGCGGGAGGGTACAATGAGCAGTTCTTC. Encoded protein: CASSLGLAGGYNEQFF.

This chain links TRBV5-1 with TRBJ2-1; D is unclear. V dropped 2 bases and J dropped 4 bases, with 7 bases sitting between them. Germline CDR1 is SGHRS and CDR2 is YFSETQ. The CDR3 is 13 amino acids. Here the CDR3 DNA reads TGCGCCAGCAGCTTAGGATTATACAATGAGCAGTTCTTC. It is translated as CASSLGLYNEQFF.

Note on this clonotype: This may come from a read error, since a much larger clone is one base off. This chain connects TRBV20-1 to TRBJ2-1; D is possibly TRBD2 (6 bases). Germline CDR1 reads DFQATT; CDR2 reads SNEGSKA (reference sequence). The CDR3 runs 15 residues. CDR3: CSARPHSGLFNAQFF. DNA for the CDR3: TGCAGTGCTAGGCCTCATAGCGGTCTCTTTAATGCGCAGTTCTTC.

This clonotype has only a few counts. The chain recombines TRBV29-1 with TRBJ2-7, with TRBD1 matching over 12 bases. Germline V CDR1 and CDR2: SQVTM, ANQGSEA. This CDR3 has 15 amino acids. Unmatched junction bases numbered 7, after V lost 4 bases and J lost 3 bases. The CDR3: CSVALGTGGLYEQYF. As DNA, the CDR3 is TGCAGCGTTGCCCTAGGGACAGGGGGCCTCTACGAGCAGTACTTC.

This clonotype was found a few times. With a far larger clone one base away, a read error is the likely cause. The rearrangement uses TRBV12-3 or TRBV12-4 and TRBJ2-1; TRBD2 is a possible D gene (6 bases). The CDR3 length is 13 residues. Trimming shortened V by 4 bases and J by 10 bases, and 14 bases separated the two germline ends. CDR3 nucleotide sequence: TGTGCCAGCAGTTGGGGACTTGCCTACGAGCAGTTCTTC. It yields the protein CASSWGLAYEQFF.

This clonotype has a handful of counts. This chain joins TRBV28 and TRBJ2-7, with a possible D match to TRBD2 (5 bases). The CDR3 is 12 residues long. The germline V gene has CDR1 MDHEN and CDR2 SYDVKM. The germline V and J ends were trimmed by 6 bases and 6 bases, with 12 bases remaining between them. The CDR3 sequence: CASRLSAGEQYF. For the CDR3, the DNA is TGTGCCAGCAGGCTATCGGCGGGCGAGCAGTACTTC.

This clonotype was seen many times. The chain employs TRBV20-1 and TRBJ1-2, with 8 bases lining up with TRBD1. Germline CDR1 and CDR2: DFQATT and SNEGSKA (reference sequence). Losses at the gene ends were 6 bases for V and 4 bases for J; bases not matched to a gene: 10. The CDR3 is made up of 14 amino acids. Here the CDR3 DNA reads TGCAGTGCCTCGGACAGGGCGACATTCTATGGCTACACCTTC. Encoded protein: CSASDRATFYGYTF.

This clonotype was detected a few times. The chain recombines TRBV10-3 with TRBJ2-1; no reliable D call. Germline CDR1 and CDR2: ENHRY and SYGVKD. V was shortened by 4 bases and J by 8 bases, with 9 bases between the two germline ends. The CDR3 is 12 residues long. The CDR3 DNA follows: TGTGCCATCAGTGCGGGTGGTTATGAGCAGTTCTTC. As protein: CAISAGGYEQFF.

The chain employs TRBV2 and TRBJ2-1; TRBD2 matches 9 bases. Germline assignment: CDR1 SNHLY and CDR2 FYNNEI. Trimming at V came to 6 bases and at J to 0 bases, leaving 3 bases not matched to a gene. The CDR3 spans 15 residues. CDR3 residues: CASRDSGSSYNEQFF. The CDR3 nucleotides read TGTGCCAGCAGGGATAGCGGGAGCTCCTACAATGAGCAGTTCTTC.

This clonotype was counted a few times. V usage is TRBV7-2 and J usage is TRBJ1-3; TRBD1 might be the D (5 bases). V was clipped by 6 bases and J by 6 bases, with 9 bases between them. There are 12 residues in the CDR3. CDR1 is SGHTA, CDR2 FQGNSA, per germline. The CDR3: CASSDSSNTIYF. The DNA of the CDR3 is TGTGCCAGCAGTGACAGCTCAAACACCATATATTTT.

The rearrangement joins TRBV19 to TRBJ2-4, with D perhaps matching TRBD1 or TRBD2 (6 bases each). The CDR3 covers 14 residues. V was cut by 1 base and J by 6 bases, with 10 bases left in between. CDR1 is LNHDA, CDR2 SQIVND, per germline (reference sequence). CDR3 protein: CASSIVGGGNIQYF. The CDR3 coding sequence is TGTGCCAGTAGTATAGTCGGGGGCGGAAACATTCAGTACTTC.

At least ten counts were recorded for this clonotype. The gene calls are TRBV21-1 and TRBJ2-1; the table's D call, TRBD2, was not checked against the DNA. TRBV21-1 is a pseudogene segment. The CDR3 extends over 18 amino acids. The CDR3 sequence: CASSKAGVGDYLWNEQFF. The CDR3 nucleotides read TGTGCCAGCAGCAAAGCGGGCGTGGGGGACTACCTATGGAATGAGCAGTTCTTC.

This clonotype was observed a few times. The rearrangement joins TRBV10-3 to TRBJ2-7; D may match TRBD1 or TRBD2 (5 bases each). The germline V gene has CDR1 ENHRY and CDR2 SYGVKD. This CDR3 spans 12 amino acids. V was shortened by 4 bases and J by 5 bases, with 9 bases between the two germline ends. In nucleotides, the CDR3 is TGTGCCATCAGTGGGGGACCCGACGAGCAGTACTTC. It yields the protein CAISGGPDEQYF.